Listed here is a single T cell receptor beta chain. The antigen is unknown. Per the germline V gene, CDR1 is SNHLY and CDR2 is FYNNEI. The CDR3 totals 14 residues. This sample is part of a study of cytomegalovirus exposure and HLA in healthy donors. The study, taken as a whole, reports: Productive status was seen about 87% or about 30% of the time for most TCR beta V segments in an earlier analysis. Under in vitro conditions, a few CMV-associated chains were confirmed as specific for CMV antigens. The HLA-A and HLA-B alleles of most subjects were reportedly predicted accurately from TCR beta sequences.

Vbeta (60) and Jbeta (13) primers were used in the PCR. Clones were read by immunoSEQ multiplex PCR, and TCRdb kept only the in-frame ones, dropping some. The sample has 200,000 to 300,000 clones, around 80% seen once. The chain employs TRBV2 and TRBJ2-5; TRBD1 aligns across 8 bases. The end of the DNA is better explained by TRBJ2-7, so the J call may be wrong. The specimen was PBMCs. The receptor's source is a woman between 55 and 75 years old in good health and CMV-seropositive. Written as DNA, the CDR3 is TGTGCCAGCAGTGAACGTAACAGGGGGTACGAGCAGTACTTC. It translates to CASSERNRGYEQYF.